This T cell receptor (beta chain) comes out of a study of CD8 T cells in Susac syndrome. It was with random hexamers that roughly 0.45 to 1 ug RNA was reverse transcribed. TCRdb re-called the immunoSEQ multiplex PCR reads with MiXCR, one entry per CDR3 protein. The sample holds fewer than 150,000 distinct CDR3 sequences, 91% seen once. With V trimmed by 7 bases and J by 11 bases, 8 bases remained unmatched. Germline lookup yields CDR1 MNHEY and CDR2 SVGEGT. The CDR3 length is 12 residues. The authors sequenced TCR beta from blood CD8+ and CD4+ T cells. Negative isolation yielded the CD8+ and CD4+ T cells, while FACS enriched the TEMRA cells.

V gene TRBV6-2 or TRBV6-3 combines with J gene TRBJ2-5; TRBD2 aligns across 9 bases. The source of this sequence is a human donor with multiple sclerosis. Sequencing used CD8+ T cells from PBMCs. The CDR3 spells CASTSGALGQYF. CDR3 coding DNA: TGTGCCAGCACTAGCGGGGCCTTGGGGCAGTACTTC.